Below, 16 T cell receptor beta chains from the same sample are listed, as sequenced in a study of identical twins. TCRdb called the 5' RACE reads again in MiXCR, with one record for every CDR3 protein. The sample consists of just under 650,000 distinct CDR3 sequences, roughly 7.2% of them appearing once. The data also belong to a second study, concerning yellow fever vaccine responses in identical twins.

Sequenced: PBMCs. Receptor source: a woman between 18 and 29 years old in good health.

The table lists this clonotype with a few counts. The chain uses TRBV4-1 and TRBJ1-2; D may be TRBD1 (6 bases). The CDR3 runs 15 residues. Germline CDR1 is MGHRA and CDR2 is YSYEKL. V was pared by 5 bases and J by 3 bases, with 16 bases between. CDR3 bases: TGCGCCAGCAGCGAAACAGGGTGGTATGACTATGGCTACACCTTC. As protein: CASSETGWYDYGYTF.

This clonotype turned up a few times. The CDR3 is CAISASPVQETQYF. The CDR3 DNA follows: TGTGCCATCAGTGCTAGTCCGGTCCAAGAGACCCAGTACTTC. J is TRBJ2-5 and V is TRBV10-3, with D unresolved. Trimming shortened V by 4 bases and J by 1 base, and 10 bases separated the two germline ends. CDR1 and CDR2 from the germline V gene are ENHRY and SYGVKD. This CDR3 comprises 14 residues.

This clonotype was counted a few times. This rearrangement joins TRBV6-5 to TRBJ1-1; D is unresolved. There are 12 residues in the CDR3. Trimming removed 9 bases from V and 0 bases from J, with 8 bases in between. CDR1 and CDR2 (germline): MNHEY, SVGAGI. The CDR3 is CASENMNTEAFF. The CDR3 DNA sequence: TGTGCCAGTGAGAATATGAACACTGAAGCTTTCTTT.

This chain links TRBV14 with TRBJ2-5; 9 nucleotides match TRBD1. CDR1 is SGHDN, CDR2 FVKESK, per germline. J was trimmed by 4 bases and V by 1 base; bases with no gene match: 10. The CDR3 spans 17 residues. The CDR3 sequence is CASSQGATGGFGETQYF. CDR3 DNA: TGTGCCAGCAGCCAAGGTGCGACAGGGGGTTTTGGAGAGACCCAGTACTTC.

Many counts were recorded for this clonotype. V usage is TRBV29-1 and J usage is TRBJ1-2; no firm D call. Germline lookup yields CDR1 SQVTM and CDR2 ANQGSEA. The CDR3 length is 16 residues. V was clipped by 5 bases and J by 4 bases, with 23 bases between them. The CDR3 reads CSVFSVALQEGYGYTF. The CDR3 nucleotides are TGCAGCGTTTTTTCCGTGGCGTTGCAGGAAGGCTATGGCTACACCTTC.

V usage is TRBV28 and J usage is TRBJ2-7, with D hard to call. Germline CDR1 reads MDHEN; CDR2 reads SYDVKM. The CDR3 loop spans 14 amino acids. The ends were cut back, 2 bases at V and 2 bases at J, with 10 bases in the middle. CDR3: CASSLGHRAYEQYF. In nucleotides, the CDR3 is TGTGCCAGCAGTTTAGGTCACAGAGCCTACGAGCAGTACTTC. Full variable domain (rest looked up from reference TRBV28 and TRBJ2-7): DVKVTQSSRYLVKRTGEKVFLECVQDMDHENMFWYRQDPGLGLRLIYFSYDVKMKEKGDIPEGYSVSREKKERFSLILESASTNQTSMYLCASSLGHRAYEQYFGPGTRLTVT.

The V gene is TRBV12-3 or TRBV12-4, the J gene TRBJ2-2; D is ambiguous. V was pared by 2 bases and J by 0 bases, with 7 bases between. The CDR3 length is 15 residues. The CDR3 DNA reads as TGTGCCAGCAGTTTATCGACAACGAACACCGGGGAGCTGTTTTTT. The encoded protein is CASSLSTTNTGELFF.

J is TRBJ2-5 and V is TRBV2; no definite D call. Germline-derived CDR1 and CDR2 are SNHLY and FYNNEI. The CDR3 runs 13 residues. Trimming pared 2 bases from V and 2 bases from J, leaving 6 bases between. CDR3 loop: CASSELQQETQYF. CDR3 DNA sequence: TGTGCCAGCAGTGAATTACAGCAAGAGACCCAGTACTTC.

Ten or more counts support this clonotype. V gene TRBV7-9 combines with J gene TRBJ2-1, with a possible D match to TRBD1 (5 bases). Germline CDR1 and CDR2: SEHNR and FQNEAQ (reference sequence). The V and J ends lost 4 bases and 9 bases respectively, with 13 bases between them. This CDR3 region has 13 residues. For the CDR3, the DNA is TGTGCCAGCAGCTGGGGCCCAGCAGGTGAGCAGTTCTTC. Protein product: CASSWGPAGEQFF.

This clonotype has at least ten counts. V gene TRBV12-3 or TRBV12-4 combines with J gene TRBJ2-2, with D hard to call. The CDR3 extends over 14 amino acids. V lost 5 bases and J 2 bases, leaving 9 bases between the germline ends. In DNA form, the CDR3 reads TGTGCCAGCAGTCACCGGCCCAACACCGGGGAGCTGTTTTTT. It is translated as CASSHRPNTGELFF.

The chain employs TRBV18 and TRBJ2-7; D is possibly TRBD1 (5 bases). From germline, CDR1 is KGHSH and CDR2 LQKENI. V lost 5 bases and J lost 6, with 17 bases in between. The CDR3 spans 14 residues. The CDR3 bases are TGTGCCAGCTCAGCTGGGATAGAAGACAGCGAGCAGTACTTC. This translates into CASSAGIEDSEQYF.

This clonotype was detected only a few times. The rearrangement links TRBV29-1 to TRBJ2-1; weak D call: TRBD2 (6 bases). Per the germline V gene, CDR1 is SQVTM and CDR2 is ANQGSEA. Trimming shortened V by 0 bases and J by 8 bases, and 11 bases separated the two germline ends. CDR3 length equals 13 residues. CDR3 sequence: CSVEETSLHEQFF. The DNA for the CDR3 is TGCAGCGTTGAAGAGACTAGTCTCCATGAGCAGTTCTTC.

The CDR3 here is CASSTNDNSPLHF. The DNA of the CDR3 is TGTGCCAGCTCAACGAACGATAATTCACCCCTCCACTTT. The V and J genes are TRBV18 and TRBJ1-6, with D unclear. The CDR3 extends over 13 amino acids. Trimming pared 5 bases from V and 5 bases from J, leaving 7 bases between. The germline V gene has CDR1 KGHSH and CDR2 LQKENI.

This clonotype was counted a single time. J is TRBJ2-5 and V is TRBV20-1; 11 nucleotides match TRBD1. There are 17 residues in the CDR3. With 1 base clipped from V and 0 bases from J, the junction kept 7 bases outside the gene matches. CDR1 is DFQATT, CDR2 SNEGSKA, per germline (reference sequence). The CDR3 DNA reads as TGCAGTGCTAGAGCCTCCGGACAGGGGGCAGACCAAGAGACCCAGTACTTC. Encoded protein: CSARASGQGADQETQYF.

The chain uses TRBV7-2 and TRBJ1-1; perhaps TRBD1 as D (6 bases). Germline V lookup: CDR1 SGHTA, CDR2 FQGNSA. Trimming took 5 bases from V and 1 from J, leaving 11 bases between them. This CDR3 comprises 14 residues. The CDR3 region is CASSPQQGNTEAFF. The CDR3 nucleotides are TGTGCCAGCAGCCCTCAACAGGGGAACACTGAAGCTTTCTTT.

In this sample, this clonotype turned up a few times. The chain joins TRBV29-1 to TRBJ2-1; maybe TRBD1 (6 bases). This CDR3 contains 12 residues. CDR1 and CDR2 from the germline V gene are SQVTM and ANQGSEA. The V and J ends lost 5 bases and 3 bases respectively, with 8 bases between them. The CDR3 sequence: CSVRGGYNEQFF. The DNA of the CDR3 is TGCAGCGTTAGAGGGGGCTACAATGAGCAGTTCTTC.